The 28 T cell receptor beta chains below come from one sample, sequenced in a study of OX40 agonist ivuxolimab in advanced cancers. Library prep was done by the immunoSEQ multiplex PCR assay. What TCRdb holds here is the immuneACCESS table cut down to in-frame rearrangements. Part of the clones is not present; checked against another copy, under half of the missing clones reflect an unresolved V gene, and the others are unexplained. In this sample the table shows around 16,000 clones, roughly 73% of which occur a single time. Approximately 30% of the sample lies in the top ten. The sample was CD4+ or CD8+ T cells sorted from blood, taken in a trial of the OX40 agonist ivuxolimab. The receptors here all came from an adult with an advanced solid tumor such as melanoma, head and neck, liver or kidney cancer.

The chain is built from TRBV30 and TRBJ2-7; TRBD2 agrees at 11 bases. Looked up from germline, CDR1 is GTSNPN and CDR2 is SVGIG (reference sequence). The length of the CDR3 is 15 residues. Trimming cost V 4 bases and J 2 bases; bases outside gene matches: 7. The chain's CDR3 is CAWTAGLAGTYEQYF. CDR3 in DNA: TGTGCCTGGACCGCAGGACTAGCGGGTACCTACGAGCAGTACTTC.

V gene TRBV6-5 combines with J gene TRBJ1-1; D unresolved. CDR3 length: 14 residues. CDR1 and CDR2 (germline): MNHEY, SVGAGI. V lost 2 bases and J lost 6, with 13 bases in between. Here the CDR3 DNA reads TGTGCCAGCAGTTACGATAGAGGGCCAGCTGAAGCTTTCTTT. Translating it yields CASSYDRGPAEAFF.

The chain recombines TRBV10-3 with TRBJ2-5; no clear D gene. The J call may be faulty, since TRBJ2-7 better matches the DNA end. The CDR3 covers 14 residues. CDR1 and CDR2 (germline): ENHRY, SYGVKD. In nucleotides, the CDR3 is TGTGCCATCAGTGCCGCCGGAGAATCCTACGAGCAGTACTTC. This codes for CAISAAGESYEQYF.

The V and J genes are TRBV15 and TRBJ2-1, with D perhaps assigned TRBD1 or TRBD2 (7 bases each). Germline CDR1 reads LNHNV; CDR2 reads YYDKDF (reference sequence). Trimming cost V 0 bases and J 5 bases, with 17 bases left between them. This CDR3 is built from 17 residues. The CDR3, as DNA: TGTGCCACCAGCAGAGATCGGAGGGGGCTAGCGGACAATGAGCAGTTCTTC. As protein: CATSRDRRGLADNEQFF. Combining the CDR3 with reference TRBV15 and TRBJ2-1 gives the whole variable domain DAMVIQNPRYQVTQFGKPVTLSCSQTLNHNVMYWYQQKSSQAPKLLFHYYDKDFNNEADTPDNFQSRRPNTSFCFLDIRSPGLGDTAMYLCATSRDRRGLADNEQFFGPGTRLTVL.

This chain joins TRBV27 and TRBJ2-7; possibly TRBD1 for D (6 bases). The V and J ends lost 0 bases and 2 bases respectively, with 11 bases between them. Germline V lookup: CDR1 MNHEY, CDR2 SMNVEV (reference sequence). The CDR3 sequence is 15 residues long. CDR3 amino acids: CASSLSGRTAYEQYF. In DNA form, the CDR3 reads TGTGCCAGCAGTTTATCGGGCAGGACAGCCTACGAGCAGTACTTC.

The chain combines TRBV19 with TRBJ1-5; possibly TRBD1 for D (6 bases). V was cut by 7 bases and J by 7 bases, with 20 bases left in between. The CDR3 consists of 15 residues. Germline V gene data show CDR1 as LNHDA and CDR2 as SQIVND (reference sequence). The CDR3 sequence: CASTPPGGAWQPQHF. In nucleotides, the CDR3 is TGTGCCAGTACCCCCCCTGGGGGCGCATGGCAGCCCCAGCATTTT.

About this clone: No conserved phenylalanine or tryptophan ends this CDR3, so it is likely a read error. It is unclear where the CDR3 begins or ends on the DNA, so no DNA is shown, and the CDR3 is as TCRdb lists it. J is TRBJ1-2 and V is TRBV21-1; TRBD1, the D gene given by the table, was not confirmed from the DNA. TRBV21-1 is recorded as a pseudogene. The CDR3 is made up of 15 amino acids, end residues included. CDR3 amino acids: CASSKAQGKSYGYTL.

The rearrangement uses TRBV7-6 and TRBJ2-7; TRBD2 aligns across 11 bases. Germline trimming cut 5 bases from V and 5 bases from J; bases unmatched to any gene: 8. The CDR3 extends over 15 amino acids. From germline, CDR1 is SGHVS and CDR2 FNYEAQ. The CDR3 loop reads CASSRTSGSTHEQYF. In DNA form, the CDR3 reads TGTGCCAGCAGCCGAACTAGCGGGAGTACCCACGAGCAGTACTTC.

The chain has TRBV27 and TRBJ2-7; D remains ambiguous. Germline-derived CDR1 and CDR2 are MNHEY and SMNVEV (reference sequence). CDR3 length equals 15 residues. Trimming removed 5 bases from V and 1 base from J, with 15 bases in between. The CDR3 protein is CASSLRPGRSYEQYF. For the CDR3, the DNA is TGTGCCAGCAGTCTACGCCCCGGGCGATCCTACGAGCAGTACTTC.

The V call is TRBV10-3, the J call TRBJ1-1, with 7 positions matching TRBD1. Germline CDR1 reads ENHRY; CDR2 reads SYGVKD. J lost 4 bases, V lost 2 bases, and 7 bases had no gene match. CDR3 length equals 15 residues. The CDR3 DNA follows: TGTGCCATCAGTGAGCCTAGACAGGGCTCCACTGAAGCTTTCTTT. The encoded protein is CAISEPRQGSTEAFF.

This chain joins TRBV7-9 and TRBJ2-7; 7 nucleotides line up with TRBD1. J gave up 5 bases and V 1 base, and 5 bases lay outside the gene matches. The germline CDR1 and CDR2 sequences are SEHNR and FQNEAQ (reference sequence). This CDR3 has 14 amino acids. The CDR3 DNA follows: TGTGCCAGCAGCTTAGTCGGGACAGCCAACGAGCAGTACTTC. The encoded protein is CASSLVGTANEQYF.

The chain carries TRBV18 and TRBJ2-7; D is uncertain. The V gene lost 0 bases and the J gene lost 2 bases, with 2 bases spanning the gap. Germline assignment: CDR1 KGHSH and CDR2 LQKENI. This CDR3 has 12 residues. The CDR3 DNA reads TGTGCCAGCTCACCACCCGCCTACGAGCAGTACTTC. Its translation is CASSPPAYEQYF.

The chain is built from TRBV10-2 and TRBJ1-1, with TRBD1 as a possible D gene (6 bases). Germline CDR1 WSHSY, CDR2 SAAADI. The CDR3 spans 13 residues. The ends were cut back, 9 bases at V and 8 bases at J, with 19 bases in the middle. CDR3 coding DNA: TGCGCCAGTAAGGACAGATACACGGGAGAAGCTTTCTTT. It encodes CASKDRYTGEAFF.

V usage is TRBV5-1 and J usage is TRBJ2-7; TRBD2 might be the D (5 bases). V dropped 4 bases and J dropped 1 base, with 9 bases sitting between them. Germline assignment: CDR1 SGHRS and CDR2 YFSETQ. This CDR3 region has 13 residues. The CDR3 is CASSASGSYEQYF. The CDR3 DNA reads TGCGCCAGCAGCGCGAGCGGTTCCTACGAGCAGTACTTC.

The rearrangement joins TRBV15 to TRBJ2-7; either TRBD1 or TRBD2 may fit D (5 bases each). Germline CDR1 is LNHNV and CDR2 is YYDKDF (reference sequence). The CDR3 is 16 residues long. V gave up 1 base and J gave up 3 bases, with 16 bases separating them. CDR3 sequence (DNA): TGTGCCACCAGCAGAGCGCTATTTGGGGGAGACTACGAGCAGTACTTC. Its translation is CATSRALFGGDYEQYF.

In this sample, this clone turned up a few times. This rearrangement joins TRBV18 to TRBJ1-1; TRBD1 matches at 7 bases. From germline, CDR1 is KGHSH and CDR2 LQKENI. Trimming took 5 bases from V and 4 from J; bases not matched to a gene: 7. The length of the CDR3 is 14 residues. The CDR3 DNA reads as TGTGCCAGCTCAGGGGCAGGGGGTAGCACTGAAGCTTTCTTT. This gives the protein CASSGAGGSTEAFF.

The chain employs TRBV4-1 and TRBJ2-1; TRBD2 matches 7 bases. In germline, CDR1 is MGHRA, CDR2 YSYEKL. Trimming cost V 3 bases and J 1 base; bases outside gene matches: 12. The CDR3 loop spans 18 amino acids. The CDR3 loop reads CASSHPPGGSESYNEQFF. CDR3 nucleotides: TGCGCCAGCAGCCACCCCCCAGGCGGGAGTGAATCCTACAATGAGCAGTTCTTC.

The chain couples TRBV5-4 to TRBJ2-5, with a possible D match to TRBD1 (7 bases). The V gene's germline CDR1 is SGHNT and CDR2 YYREEE (reference sequence). The CDR3 runs to 19 residues. Trimming removed 0 bases from V and 2 bases from J, with 23 bases in between. The CDR3 nucleotides are TGTGCCAGCAGCTTGGCAACAATGGCCCAGGGGGGAGTTCAAGAGACCCAGTACTTC. Amino acid sequence: CASSLATMAQGGVQETQYF. Based on the CDR3 plus reference TRBV5-4 and TRBJ2-5, the full variable domain is ETGVTQSPTHLIKTRGQQVTLRCSSQSGHNTVSWYQQALGQGPQFIFQYYREEENGRGNFPPRFSGLQFPNYSSELNVNALELDDSALYLCASSLATMAQGGVQETQYFGPGTRLLVL.

J is TRBJ2-1 and V is TRBV9; D is perhaps TRBD2 (7 bases). CDR1 is SGDLS and CDR2 is YYNGEE in the germline V gene. The V end lost 3 bases, the J end lost 10 bases, and 17 bases lay between the germline ends. The CDR3 length is 14 residues. CDR3 in DNA: TGTGCCAGCAGCGCTGAGGCGGGGGCACGGGAGCAGTTCTTC. As protein: CASSAEAGAREQFF. The full variable domain, its missing parts supplied by reference TRBV9 and TRBJ2-1, is DSGVTQTPKHLITATGQRVTLRCSPRSGDLSVYWYQQSLDQGLQFLIQYYNGEERAKGNILERFSAQQFPDLHSELNLSSLELGDSALYFCASSAEAGAREQFFGPGTRLTVL.

This chain uses TRBV11-2 with TRBJ2-2, with D perhaps being TRBD1 or TRBD2 (7 bases each). CDR3 length: 17 residues. Germline V gene data show CDR1 as SGHAT and CDR2 as FQNNGV. Trimming cost V 3 bases and J 6 bases, with 20 bases left between them. Here the CDR3 reads CASSFSKGQGGAGELFF. CDR3 DNA: TGTGCCAGCAGCTTTAGCAAGGGCCAGGGGGGGGCCGGGGAGCTGTTTTTT.

This clone was found once. CDR3 protein: CSARIGYEQYF. The CDR3 DNA reads TGCAGTGCTAGAATCGGTTACGAGCAGTACTTC. This chain connects TRBV20-1 to TRBJ2-7; D is undetermined. CDR1 DFQATT and CDR2 SNEGSKA come from the germline V gene (reference sequence). V shed 2 bases and J shed 4 bases, with 6 bases lying between them. The CDR3 is 11 amino acids.

This sequence joins TRBV15 and TRBJ1-5; 9 nucleotides align to TRBD1. Trimming took 5 bases from V and 2 from J; bases not matched to a gene: 10. In germline, CDR1 is LNHNV, CDR2 YYDKDF (reference sequence). This CDR3 region has 17 residues. The CDR3 sequence is CATSWRRDRVGNQPQHF. The CDR3 coding sequence is TGTGCCACCAGCTGGCGCCGGGACAGGGTGGGCAATCAGCCCCAGCATTTT. The full variable domain, with the rest looked up from reference TRBV15 and TRBJ1-5, is DAMVIQNPRYQVTQFGKPVTLSCSQTLNHNVMYWYQQKSSQAPKLLFHYYDKDFNNEADTPDNFQSRRPNTSFCFLDIRSPGLGDTAMYLCATSWRRDRVGNQPQHFGDGTRLSIL.

The chain has TRBV7-9 and TRBJ2-7, with 7 nucleotides matching TRBD1. The ends lost 4 bases at V and 2 bases at J; junction bases unmatched: 5. The CDR3 is made up of 14 amino acids. Per the germline V gene, CDR1 is SEHNR and CDR2 is FQNEAQ (reference sequence). CDR3 sequence (DNA): TGTGCCAGCAGCTCAGAAGGGACAGCCTACGAGCAGTACTTC. This gives the protein CASSSEGTAYEQYF. The whole variable domain, remainder taken from reference TRBV7-9 and TRBJ2-7, is DTGVSQNPRHKITKRGQNVTFRCDPISEHNRLYWYRQTLGQGPEFLTYFQNEAQLEKSRLLSDRFSAERPKGSFSTLEIQRTEQGDSAMYLCASSSEGTAYEQYFGPGTRLTVT.

This chain joins TRBV27 and TRBJ2-1; 13 bases align to TRBD2. This CDR3 has 17 residues. V lost 4 bases, J lost 5 bases, and 8 bases stayed unmatched. CDR1 and CDR2 from the germline V gene are MNHEY and SMNVEV (reference sequence). The CDR3 DNA follows: TGTGCCAGCAGTTACCTCGGGACTAGCGGGATCCACAATGAGCAGTTCTTC. Amino acids: CASSYLGTSGIHNEQFF.

J is TRBJ2-7 and V is TRBV6-6; 8 positions match TRBD2. Germline V gene data show CDR1 as MNHNY and CDR2 as SVGAGI (reference sequence). The CDR3 runs to 14 residues. J lost 3 bases, V lost 0 bases, and 1 base had no gene match. CDR3 region: CASSYSGLVYEQYF. In nucleotides, the CDR3 is TGTGCCAGCAGTTACTCGGGACTAGTCTACGAGCAGTACTTC.

With respect to this clone: At one of its ends the junction is not consistent with the germline gene, which may arise from a read error. The chain has TRBV27 and TRBJ2-2; 8 bases align to TRBD2. This CDR3 has 15 amino acids. Germline-derived CDR1 and CDR2 are MNHEY and SMNVEV (reference sequence). Here the CDR3 DNA reads TGTGCCAGCAATTTACTAGCGGAGAACACCGGGGAGCTGTTTTTT. Amino acids: CASNLLAENTGELFF.

The chain uses TRBV7-9 and TRBJ1-1; D is ambiguous. Per the germline V gene, CDR1 is SEHNR and CDR2 is FQNEAQ (reference sequence). The CDR3 totals 16 residues. V was cut by 7 bases and J by 1 base, with 19 bases left in between. This CDR3 reads CASTLLREDGNTEAFF. CDR3 DNA sequence: TGTGCCAGCACCCTCCTTAGGGAAGATGGGAACACTGAAGCTTTCTTT.

This clone was counted a few times. This chain connects TRBV7-2 to TRBJ2-4, with unresolved D. The V gene's germline CDR1 is SGHTA and CDR2 FQGNSA. V dropped 1 base and J dropped 10 bases, with 20 bases sitting between them. There are 16 residues in the CDR3. The CDR3 here is CASSLVVSGPEGIQYF. The CDR3 coding sequence is TGTGCCAGCAGCTTAGTGGTTTCCGGCCCGGAAGGGATTCAGTACTTC.